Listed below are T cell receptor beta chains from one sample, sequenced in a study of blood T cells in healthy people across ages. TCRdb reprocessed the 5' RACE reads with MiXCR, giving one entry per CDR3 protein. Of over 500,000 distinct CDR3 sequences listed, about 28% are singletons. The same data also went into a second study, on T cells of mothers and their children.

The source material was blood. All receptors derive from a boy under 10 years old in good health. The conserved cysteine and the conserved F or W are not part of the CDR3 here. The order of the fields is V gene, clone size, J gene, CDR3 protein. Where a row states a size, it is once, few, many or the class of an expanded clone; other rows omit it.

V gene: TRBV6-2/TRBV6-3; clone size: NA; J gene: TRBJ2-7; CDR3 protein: ASRFGRGQGTYEQY
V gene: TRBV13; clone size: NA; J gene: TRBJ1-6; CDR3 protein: ASSFNRDYSPLH
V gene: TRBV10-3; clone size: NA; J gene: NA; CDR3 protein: AISGGQVSEQY
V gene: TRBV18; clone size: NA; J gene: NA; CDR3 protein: ASSPGSGGVAYEQY
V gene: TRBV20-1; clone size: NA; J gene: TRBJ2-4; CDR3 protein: SAVAGVSNIQY
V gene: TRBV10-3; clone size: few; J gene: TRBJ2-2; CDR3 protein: AISAGQGGTGELF
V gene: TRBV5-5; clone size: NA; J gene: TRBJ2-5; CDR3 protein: ASTLVTSGEGTQY
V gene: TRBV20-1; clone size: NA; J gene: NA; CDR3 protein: SASNPGLTKEQY
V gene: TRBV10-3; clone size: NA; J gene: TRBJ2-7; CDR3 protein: AIRPGDYYEQY
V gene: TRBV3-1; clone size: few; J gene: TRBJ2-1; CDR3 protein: ASSLLAGGEQF
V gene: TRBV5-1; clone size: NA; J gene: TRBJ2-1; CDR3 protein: ASSLGPLADSYNEQF
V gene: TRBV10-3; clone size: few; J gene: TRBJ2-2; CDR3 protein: AIGTGKDTGEPF
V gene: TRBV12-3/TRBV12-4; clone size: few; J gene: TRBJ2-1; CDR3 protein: ASSPTGAYNEQF
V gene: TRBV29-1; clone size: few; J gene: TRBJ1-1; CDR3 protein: SVDRGGHTEAF
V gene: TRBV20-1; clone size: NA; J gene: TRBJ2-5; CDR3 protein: SAGPGTPETQY
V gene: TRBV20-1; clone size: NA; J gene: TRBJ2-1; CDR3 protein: SARPKQGSGRPSSYNEQF
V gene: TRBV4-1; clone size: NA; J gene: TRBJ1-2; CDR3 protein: ASSHSRGDGYT
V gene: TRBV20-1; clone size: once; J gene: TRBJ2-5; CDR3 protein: SARVATEESQY
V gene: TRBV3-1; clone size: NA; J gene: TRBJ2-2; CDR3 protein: ASSRGDRGLAGELF
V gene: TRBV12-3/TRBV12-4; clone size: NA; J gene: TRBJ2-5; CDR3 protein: ASSFGRAGETQY
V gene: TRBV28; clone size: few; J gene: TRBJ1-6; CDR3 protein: ASSPTRGSSYNSPLH
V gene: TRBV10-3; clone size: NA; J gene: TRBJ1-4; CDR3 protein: AISDGSANEKLF
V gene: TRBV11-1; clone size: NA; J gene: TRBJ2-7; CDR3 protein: ASSPFALNPLTTYEQY
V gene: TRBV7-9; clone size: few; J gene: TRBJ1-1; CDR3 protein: ASSPQIGSRENTEAF
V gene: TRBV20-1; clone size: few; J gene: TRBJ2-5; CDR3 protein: SASGTAGGQETQY
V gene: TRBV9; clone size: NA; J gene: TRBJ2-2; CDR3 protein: ASSVGTSNTGELF
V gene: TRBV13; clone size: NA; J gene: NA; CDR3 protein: ASSLGGPNYNEQF
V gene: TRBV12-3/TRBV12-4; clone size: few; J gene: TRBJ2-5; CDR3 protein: ASSLSGGADETQY
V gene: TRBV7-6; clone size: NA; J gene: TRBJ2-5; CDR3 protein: ASSSRLAGLQETQY
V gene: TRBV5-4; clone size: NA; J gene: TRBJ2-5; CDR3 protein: ASGDRDNQETQY
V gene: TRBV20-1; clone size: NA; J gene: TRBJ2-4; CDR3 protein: SAMGTPISKNIQY
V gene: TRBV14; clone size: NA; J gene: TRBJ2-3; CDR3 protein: ASSLTGGAADTQY
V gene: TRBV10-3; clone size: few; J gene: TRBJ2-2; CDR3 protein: AISPHLAGRDTGELF
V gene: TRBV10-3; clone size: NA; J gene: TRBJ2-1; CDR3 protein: AILAGAGYNEQF
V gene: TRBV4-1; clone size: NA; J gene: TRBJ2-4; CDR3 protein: ASSQEGLAGDIQY